This T cell receptor beta chain comes out of a study of blood T cell repertoires in COVID-19 (dated by TCRdb to 2020 to 2022). Background for the entire study: Samples from collaborators originated in the United States, Italy and Spain and spanned both the acute and convalescent phases of COVID-19. The prospective study material was composed of cDNA or gDNA derived from T cells, B-cell-depleted T cells, or PBMCs. Deeply sampled blood TCRbeta repertoires from subjects exposed to, actively infected with, or recovered from COVID-19 were included in the dataset. The repertoires were made available in a free public database intended to serve as a resource for research on the immune response to SARS-CoV-2. Samples were obtained from the ongoing ImmuneRACE study (first 160 participants) and from 1,254 subjects provided by 6 global collaborators. Nearly every sample came with metadata listing a de-identified subject ID, COVID-19 status, age in years and sex. Where HLA class I and class II types were available, the types were taken from metadata supplied by the sample provider, not from assay-based typing. Points the paper makes about the study in general: How much clinical and demographic metadata was included differed by source and by participant, and the metadata was provided uncurated.

The immunoSEQ Assay, a bias-controlled multiplex PCR, was used to amplify TCRbeta CDR3 regions from genomic DNA. In the authors' own workflow: Nucleated cell counts per sample were estimated from amplification of reference gene primers within the assay. Sequence reads were collapsed and filtered to measure the absolute abundance of every unique TCRbeta CDR3 rearrangement. For each sample, productive Simpson clonality was calculated as the square root of Simpson's diversity index over productive rearrangements. TCRdb took this table from immuneACCESS and kept in-frame rearrangements with V and J called. Such tables lack part of the clones; where checked against another copy, unresolved V genes explain under half of the gap, and the rest is unexplained. The D gene and trimming were derived from the DNA, and the V and J assignments and clone size from that table. In this sample the table shows 180,000 or so clones, 86% of which occur a single time. About 5.6% of the sample goes to the ten largest clones.

Note on this clone: Its antigen target is currently unknown. It has no much larger one-base neighbor in the sample; base qualities were not kept.

Enrolling through a virtual design, the prospective study's participants ranged in age from roughly 18 to 89 years and lived across 24 United States geographic areas. In the prospective study, cohorts were assigned on the basis of participant-reported clinical history obtained from a screening survey and a study questionnaire. In the prospective study, mobile phlebotomists collected whole blood, serum and a nasopharyngeal or oropharyngeal swab from each participant. Participants in the prospective study had the option to provide additional blood draws and questionnaires over a roughly 2-month period. Before DNA extraction, prospective study blood samples were shipped either frozen or at room temperature. Measured from the cysteine to the phenylalanine, the CDR3 is 17 residues long. The only DNA kept is the CDR3, 51 bases in frame from the first base. The V end gives up 8 bases and the J end 4 bases, leaving 12 bases in the junction not matched to a gene. Sequences ENHRY (CDR1) and SYGVKD (CDR2) are obtained from the germline V gene.

This TCR was sampled from a man aged 35 to 55 with acute COVID-19. Here the chain combines TRBV10-3 and TRBJ1-5; TRBD1 matches 12 bases in the middle. Source material: PBMCs or T cells enriched from blood (not recorded which). The CDR3 region reads CAIAVGQGAGKNQPQHF. The nucleotides are TGTGCCATCGCGGTGGGACAGGGGGCCGGAAAAAATCAGCCCCAGCATTTT.